This passage covers 22 T cell receptor beta chains from one sample sequenced in a study of cytomegalovirus exposure and HLA in healthy donors. PCR employed 60 Vbeta and 13 Jbeta primers. TCRdb keeps only in-frame clones here, not all; method: immunoSEQ multiplex PCR. The table records tens of thousands of clones, over 60% of them present only once. Sequencing was done on a sample of PBMCs. The receptors stem from a man aged 50-59 years in good health and CMV-seropositive.

J is TRBJ1-6 and V is TRBV25-1, with TRBD1 identical over 9 bases. Trimming at V came to 4 bases and at J to 1 base, leaving 5 bases not matched to a gene. The CDR3 length is 17 residues. CDR1 MGHDK and CDR2 SYGVNS come from the germline V gene. In nucleotides, the CDR3 is TGTGCCAGCAGTGCTGGGACAGGGTTTTCCTATAATTCACCCCTCCACTTT. Its protein is CASSAGTGFSYNSPLHF.

This sequence joins TRBV5-5 and TRBJ1-1, with a tentative D call TRBD1 (6 bases). The CDR3 is 16 residues long. Germline loops: CDR1 SGHKS, CDR2 YYEKEE (reference sequence). V gave up 4 bases and J gave up 3 bases, with 19 bases separating them. CDR3: CASSPGMGTTYTEAFF. The DNA of the CDR3 is TGTGCCAGCAGCCCGGGAATGGGGACAACGTACACTGAAGCTTTCTTT.

V gene TRBV19 combines with J gene TRBJ2-7, with a possible D match to TRBD2 (6 bases). The V gene's germline CDR1 is LNHDA and CDR2 SQIVND (reference sequence). V was cut by 3 bases and J by 4 bases, with 10 bases left in between. The CDR3 spans 13 residues. CDR3 amino acids: CASSITAGYEQYF. For the CDR3, the DNA is TGTGCCAGTAGTATCACCGCGGGATACGAGCAGTACTTC.

This clone was detected only once. The gene calls are TRBV30 and TRBJ2-7; TRBD2 might be the D (5 bases). Trimming removed 5 bases at V and 1 base at J, with 9 bases between. The CDR3 is 12 amino acids. From germline, CDR1 is GTSNPN and CDR2 SVGIG (reference sequence). CDR3 sequence: CAWGLLSYEQYF. As DNA, the CDR3 is TGTGCCTGGGGACTGCTGTCCTACGAGCAGTACTTC.

The chain has TRBV4-1 and TRBJ2-1; weak D call: TRBD1 (6 bases). V gave up 3 bases and J gave up 0 bases, with 9 bases separating them. The CDR3 loop spans 15 amino acids. Germline assignment: CDR1 MGHRA and CDR2 YSYEKL. CDR3 coding DNA: TGCGCCAGCAGCCATGGACAGAGCTCCTACAATGAGCAGTTCTTC. Its protein is CASSHGQSSYNEQFF.

This clone was seen more than once but under ten times. The J gene is TRBJ2-3, the V gene TRBV2; 9 nucleotides agree with TRBD2. This CDR3 comprises 15 residues. CDR1 and CDR2 (germline): SNHLY, FYNNEI. V dropped 2 bases and J dropped 6; count of bases not matched to a gene: 6. CDR3 loop: CASSEFPSGGDTQYF. As DNA, the CDR3 is TGTGCCAGCAGTGAATTCCCCAGCGGGGGGGATACGCAGTATTTT.

This clone was picked up a small number of times. In DNA form, the CDR3 reads TGTGCCTGGAGAGGCAGGCAAAACACCGGGGAGCTGTTTTTT. It yields the protein CAWRGRQNTGELFF. The rearrangement uses TRBV30 and TRBJ2-2; D gene unclear. V was cut by 3 bases and J by 2 bases, with 10 bases left in between. There are 14 residues in the CDR3. From germline, CDR1 is GTSNPN and CDR2 SVGIG (reference sequence).

This clone occurred a few times. This chain links TRBV5-4 with TRBJ2-7; 10 bases line up with TRBD1. V lost 3 bases to trimming and J lost 3 bases; unmatched junction nucleotides: 3. The CDR3 contains 14 residues. Germline values: CDR1 SGHNT, CDR2 YYREEE (reference sequence). The CDR3, as DNA: TGTGCCAGCAGCTCCGGGACAGGGGTCTACGAGCAGTACTTC. Protein product: CASSSGTGVYEQYF.

V gene TRBV6-1 combines with J gene TRBJ2-1; 8 bases are a match to TRBD2. The CDR3 sequence is 17 residues long. Germline CDR1 is MNHNS and CDR2 is SASEGT. With 3 bases clipped from V and 4 bases from J, the junction kept 11 bases outside the gene matches. CDR3 region: CASSEGSVAGRYNEQFF. CDR3 nucleotide sequence: TGTGCCAGCAGTGAGGGGTCAGTAGCGGGACGTTACAATGAGCAGTTCTTC.

V gene TRBV27 combines with J gene TRBJ1-1; TRBD1 aligns across 8 bases. This CDR3 spans 14 amino acids. Germline CDR1 MNHEY, CDR2 SMNVEV (reference sequence). V was pared by 10 bases and J by 1 base, with 8 bases of the junction left unmatched. CDR3 region: CATRLDRGNTEAFF. The CDR3, as DNA: TGTGCCACCCGCCTTGACAGGGGGAACACTGAAGCTTTCTTT.

CDR3 DNA sequence: TGTGCCAGCAGCCAGGGACAGACTGCGCGTGGCTACACCTTC. Its translation: CASSQGQTARGYTF. The chain joins TRBV11-2 to TRBJ1-2; 7 nucleotides match TRBD1. After removal of 5 bases from V and 7 bases from J, the junction contained 10 bases not matched to a gene. Germline V gene data show CDR1 as SGHAT and CDR2 as FQNNGV. The CDR3 loop spans 14 amino acids.

In its sample, this clone was seen a few times. The gene calls are TRBV6-1 and TRBJ2-4; the D gene is possibly TRBD1 (5 bases). V was clipped by 0 bases and J by 15 bases, with 18 bases between them. Germline values: CDR1 MNHNS, CDR2 SASEGT. The length of the CDR3 is 14 residues. The CDR3 reads CASSEAWGPPMPYF. The CDR3 DNA reads TGTGCCAGCAGTGAAGCGTGGGGCCCCCCCATGCCGTACTTC.

The chain employs TRBV6-6 and TRBJ1-1; 7 bases align to TRBD1. Germline lookup yields CDR1 MNHNY and CDR2 SVGAGI (reference sequence). This CDR3 is 13 amino acids long. V dropped 5 bases and J dropped 5; count of bases not matched to a gene: 5. The CDR3 nucleotides read TGTGCCAGCAGTGCCAAACAGGGGACTGAAGCTTTCTTT. Protein sequence: CASSAKQGTEAFF.

The gene calls are TRBV10-3 and TRBJ1-1, with D possibly being TRBD1 (5 bases). CDR1 is ENHRY and CDR2 is SYGVKD in the germline V gene. V gave up 6 bases and J gave up 6 bases, with 11 bases separating them. The length of the CDR3 is 12 residues. The CDR3 protein is CAIRAGVAEAFF. CDR3 bases: TGTGCCATCAGGGCGGGGGTGGCTGAAGCTTTCTTT.

The genes are TRBV10-3 and TRBJ2-5; TRBD2 aligns across 14 bases. The last part of the DNA fits TRBJ2-7 better; the J call may be wrong. The CDR3 is 15 residues long. In germline, CDR1 is ENHRY, CDR2 SYGVKD. The CDR3 loop is CAISGGLAGDYEQYF. The CDR3 nucleotides are TGTGCCATCAGTGGGGGACTAGCGGGGGACTACGAGCAGTACTTC.

V is TRBV13 and J is TRBJ2-7; 13 bases fit TRBD2. From germline, CDR1 is PRHDT and CDR2 FYEKMQ (reference sequence). The CDR3 has 14 residues. Germline trimming cut 2 bases from V and 9 bases from J; bases unmatched to any gene: 4. This chain's CDR3 is CASSLRTSGGRQYF. As DNA, the CDR3 is TGTGCCAGCAGCTTAAGGACTAGCGGGGGCCGGCAGTACTTC.

The count of this clone is one. The J gene is TRBJ2-7, the V gene TRBV28; D remains ambiguous. The CDR3 has 11 amino acids. Trimming cost V 8 bases and J 5 bases, with 10 bases left between them. Germline V lookup: CDR1 MDHEN, CDR2 SYDVKM. CDR3 residues: CASYGPNEQYF. The DNA for the CDR3 is TGTGCCAGCTACGGTCCAAACGAGCAGTACTTC.

The chain recombines TRBV5-6 with TRBJ2-6; D is undetermined. Trimming shortened V by 3 bases and J by 0 bases, and 16 bases separated the two germline ends. Germline V gives CDR1 SGHDT, CDR2 YYEEEE. The CDR3 has 18 residues. CDR3 nucleotide sequence: TGTGCCAGCAGCTCGTTTACCACAACAAGCTCTGGGGCCAACGTCCTGACTTTC. It codes for CASSSFTTTSSGANVLTF.

V gene TRBV4-1 combines with J gene TRBJ2-3; 8 bases fit TRBD2. The junction had 6 bases not matched to a gene; V was cut back by 0 bases and J by 4 bases. The germline V gene encodes CDR1 MGHRA and CDR2 YSYEKL. This CDR3 region has 16 residues. DNA for the CDR3: TGCGCCAGCAGCCAAGATCGAGCGGGGGACCCAGATACGCAGTATTTT. This codes for CASSQDRAGDPDTQYF.

The V and J genes are TRBV5-1 and TRBJ2-7; TRBD1 is a possible D gene (6 bases). The ends were cut back, 4 bases at V and 7 bases at J, with 21 bases in the middle. The germline V gene encodes CDR1 SGHRS and CDR2 YFSETQ. The CDR3 is made up of 15 amino acids. The CDR3 nucleotides are TGCGCCAGCAGCGGGACGGACAGTCCCCGGGCGGAGCAGTACTTC. Translation gives CASSGTDSPRAEQYF.

J is TRBJ1-1 and V is TRBV11-2, with D perhaps matching TRBD1 (5 bases). Germline CDR1 SGHAT, CDR2 FQNNGV. V lost 0 bases and J lost 11, with 10 bases in between. CDR3 length: 12 residues. CDR3 protein: CASSLDPGLAFF. In DNA, the CDR3 is TGTGCCAGCAGCTTAGATCCAGGGCTGGCTTTCTTT.

This chain joins TRBV28 and TRBJ1-4, with 9 bases fitting TRBD1. CDR3 length: 14 amino acids. The V gene's germline CDR1 is MDHEN and CDR2 SYDVKM. The V segment lost 5 bases and the J segment 4 bases; nucleotides outside the gene matches: 2. CDR3 protein: CASSRGQGNEKLFF. In DNA form, the CDR3 reads TGTGCCAGCAGTAGGGGACAGGGTAATGAAAAACTGTTTTTT.